The 19 T cell receptor beta chains below all came from one sample that was sequenced in a study of blood T cell repertoires in COVID-19. Clones were read by immunoSEQ multiplex PCR, and TCRdb kept only the in-frame ones, dropping some. The sample gives almost 400,000 clones, 70% to 90% of which show up once; under 3% is in the top ten. The sequenced material came from peripheral blood. The receptors derive from a woman aged 60-75 years with COVID-19, enrolled during active disease.

The chain has TRBV12-3 or TRBV12-4 and TRBJ1-1; D might be TRBD1 (5 bases). The CDR3 length is 11 residues. V shed 3 bases and J shed 11 bases, with 10 bases lying between them. This CDR3 reads CASSFEGTAFF. CDR3 bases: TGTGCCAGCAGTTTCGAGGGGACTGCTTTCTTT.

The chain uses TRBV28 and TRBJ1-1; tentative D call: TRBD1 (5 bases). Germline values: CDR1 MDHEN, CDR2 SYDVKM. Trimming pared 4 bases from V and 1 base from J, leaving 10 bases between. The CDR3 is 14 residues long. CDR3 region: CASSSFQGNTEAFF. For the CDR3, the DNA is TGTGCCAGCAGTTCGTTTCAGGGGAACACTGAAGCTTTCTTT.

This chain uses TRBV7-8 with TRBJ2-7; 8 bases line up with TRBD2. CDR1 and CDR2 (germline): SGHVS, FQNEAQ. The CDR3 is 15 residues long. V shed 1 base, J shed 3 bases, and the junction held 5 bases outside the gene matches. In nucleotides, the CDR3 is TGTGCCAGCAGCTTAGGTAGCGGGGCCCTCTACGAGCAGTACTTC. Protein: CASSLGSGALYEQYF.

The chain uses TRBV27 and TRBJ1-5; D is unclear. The length of the CDR3 is 15 residues. The germline gives CDR1 MNHEY, CDR2 SMNVEV (reference sequence). Trimming stripped 6 bases from V and 8 bases from J, with 20 bases between. The CDR3 DNA follows: TGTGCCAGCAGGTCCAATCGAAGGCAGCGGGAGCCCCAGCATTTT. This translates into CASRSNRRQREPQHF.

This chain joins TRBV11-1 and TRBJ2-3; 11 bases are a match to TRBD2. The V segment lost 3 bases and the J segment 5 bases; nucleotides outside the gene matches: 4. The CDR3 contains 15 residues. Germline CDR1 is SGHAT and CDR2 is FQDESV (reference sequence). In DNA, the CDR3 is TGTGCCAGCAGCTTGGGCGGACTAGCGGGAGATACGCAGTATTTT. Its translation is CASSLGGLAGDTQYF.

The CDR3 DNA is TGTGCCAGCAGTTCCCGCGGGGGTGTGGGGACAGATACGCAGTATTTT. Translating gives CASSSRGGVGTDTQYF. The rearrangement uses TRBV6-5 and TRBJ2-3; 7 bases are shared with TRBD2. Germline V lookup: CDR1 MNHEY, CDR2 SVGAGI. With V trimmed by 4 bases and J by 3 bases, 10 bases remained unmatched. The CDR3 has 16 amino acids.

The chain is built from TRBV19 and TRBJ1-6; D gene unclear. Per germline, CDR1 LNHDA and CDR2 SQIVND (reference sequence). V lost 5 bases, J lost 6 bases, and 5 bases lay in between. This CDR3 is 12 amino acids long. The CDR3 bases are TGTGCCAGTAGTGTTAGTAATTCACCCCTCCACTTT. Translation: CASSVSNSPLHF.

The chain recombines TRBV25-1 with TRBJ1-6; weak D call: TRBD1 (6 bases). CDR3 length: 14 residues. Germline CDR1 is MGHDK and CDR2 is SYGVNS. Between the trimmed V and J ends, which lost 6 bases and 1 base, there was a span of 7 bases. The CDR3 spells CASRGGSYNSPLHF. In nucleotides, the CDR3 is TGTGCCAGCAGAGGGGGATCCTATAATTCACCCCTCCACTTT.

The V call is TRBV7-9, the J call TRBJ1-1; the D is unclear. Trimming cost V 1 base and J 0 bases, with 6 bases left between them. Germline-derived CDR1 and CDR2 are SEHNR and FQNEAQ (reference sequence). The CDR3 runs 14 residues. CDR3 DNA sequence: TGTGCCAGCAGCTTAGTTCAGATGAACACTGAAGCTTTCTTT. Encoded protein: CASSLVQMNTEAFF.

The chain links TRBV19 to TRBJ2-5, with 7 bases aligning to TRBD2. With 4 bases clipped from V and 5 bases from J, the junction kept 13 bases outside the gene matches. The CDR3 spans 16 residues. CDR1 LNHDA and CDR2 SQIVND come from the germline V gene (reference sequence). The CDR3, as DNA: TGTGCCAGTAGTACCTGGACTCTAGCGGCCGCGGAGACCCAGTACTTC. Its translation: CASSTWTLAAAETQYF.

The chain employs TRBV6-5 and TRBJ2-3; TRBD1 matches at 10 bases. The ends lost 8 bases at V and 13 bases at J; junction bases unmatched: 12. CDR1 MNHEY and CDR2 SVGAGI come from the germline V gene. This CDR3 is 13 amino acids long. The CDR3 protein is CASGSRGDRGKYF. The CDR3 bases are TGTGCCAGCGGGTCTAGGGGGGACAGGGGAAAGTATTTT.

This clone was observed a handful of times. This chain uses TRBV27 with TRBJ1-2; D is unclear. Germline V gene lookup returns CDR1 MNHEY and CDR2 SMNVEV (reference sequence). V was cut by 6 bases and J by 6 bases, with 14 bases left in between. CDR3 length equals 13 residues. CDR3 in amino acids: CASRKTELHGYTF. The DNA of the CDR3 is TGTGCCAGCAGGAAAACAGAGCTACATGGCTACACCTTC.

The rearrangement links TRBV18 to TRBJ1-2; a weak D match, TRBD1 (5 bases). V was cut by 6 bases and J by 10 bases, with 18 bases left in between. This CDR3 contains 13 residues. Germline-derived CDR1 and CDR2 are KGHSH and LQKENI. The CDR3 sequence: CASSKVFQGNYTF. The DNA for the CDR3 is TGTGCCAGCTCTAAAGTCTTCCAGGGTAACTACACCTTC.

The table lists this clone with a count of one. The chain carries TRBV19 and TRBJ2-7, with D possibly TRBD1 on 6 matching bases. V lost 7 bases, J lost 4 bases, and 17 bases lay in between. The CDR3 sequence is 14 residues long. Germline lookup yields CDR1 LNHDA and CDR2 SQIVND (reference sequence). CDR3 loop: CASKMDRLSYEQYF. In nucleotides, the CDR3 is TGTGCCAGTAAAATGGACAGACTGAGTTACGAGCAGTACTTC.

The J gene is TRBJ1-2, the V gene TRBV6-2 or TRBV6-3; D not certain. The CDR3 contains 13 residues. V lost 4 bases and J 2 bases, leaving 8 bases between the germline ends. The germline V gene has CDR1 MNHEY and CDR2 SVGEGT. CDR3 sequence (DNA): TGTGCCAGCAGTTTGGTACGGAACTATGGCTACACCTTC. Its protein is CASSLVRNYGYTF.

The gene calls are TRBV23-1 and TRBJ2-1, with D possibly TRBD1 on 5 matching bases. TRBV23-1 belongs to the ORF category, with a function that is uncertain. V dropped 5 bases and J dropped 3 bases, with 17 bases sitting between them. There are 16 residues in the CDR3. CDR3 residues: CASSGCWQGLYNEQFF. DNA of the CDR3: TGCGCCAGCAGTGGATGTTGGCAGGGTCTCTACAATGAGCAGTTCTTC.

This rearrangement joins TRBV4-1 to TRBJ1-5; TRBD1 is a possible D gene (5 bases). The germline V gene encodes CDR1 MGHRA and CDR2 YSYEKL. Trimming took off 1 base at V and 7 bases at J, with 14 bases between the two ends. CDR3 size: 15 residues. Here the CDR3 reads CASSQVGGLKQPQHF. The CDR3 nucleotides read TGCGCCAGCAGCCAAGTCGGGGGTCTGAAACAGCCCCAGCATTTT.

J is TRBJ2-5 and V is TRBV30, with D perhaps matching TRBD1 (6 bases). Trimming cost V 2 bases and J 1 base, with 8 bases left between them. The CDR3 is 13 residues long. Germline V lookup: CDR1 GTSNPN, CDR2 SVGIG (reference sequence). This chain's CDR3 is CAWSQGLQETQYF. CDR3 nucleotides: TGTGCCTGGAGTCAGGGGCTCCAAGAGACCCAGTACTTC.

The chain couples TRBV5-1 to TRBJ2-6; TRBD1 matches at 7 bases. V gave up 4 bases and J gave up 3 bases; unmatched junction bases: 7. The V gene's germline CDR1 is SGHRS and CDR2 YFSETQ. The CDR3 contains 16 residues. The CDR3 nucleotides read TGCGCCAGCAGCACCGACAGGGCTGGTGGGGCCAACGTCCTGACTTTC. Translation: CASSTDRAGGANVLTF.